These 8 T cell receptor beta chains came from one sample sequenced in a study of shared T cell receptors in the human thymus. Generated by immunoSEQ multiplex PCR, the TCRdb table keeps only in-frame clones and is missing some. The sample consists of 700,000 to 750,000 clones, 75% to 90% of them appearing once. Separately, the same data were catalogued under a study of human thymus T cells.

Sequenced: thymocytes. These receptors came from a girl younger than two with a congenital heart defect.

This clone is a singleton in its sample. The chain employs TRBV11-2 and TRBJ1-1; D might be TRBD1 (6 bases). In germline, CDR1 is SGHAT, CDR2 FQNNGV. The V gene lost 3 bases and the J gene lost 10 bases, with 18 bases spanning the gap. The CDR3 runs 14 residues. CDR3 in amino acids: CASSLGHLRGGAFF. CDR3 DNA sequence: TGTGCCAGCAGCTTGGGACACCTCCGTGGGGGAGCTTTCTTT.

J is TRBJ1-2 and V is TRBV6-1; D may be TRBD1 (6 bases). V lost 2 bases to trimming and J lost 6 bases, with 16 bases between them. Germline values: CDR1 MNHNS, CDR2 SASEGT. This CDR3 is built from 15 residues. The CDR3 DNA reads TGTGCCAGCAGTGAACCCCTGGGGGAGGGGGATGGCTACACCTTC. Its protein product is CASSEPLGEGDGYTF.

CDR3 in amino acids: CASIGRGSDTQYF. DNA of the CDR3: TGTGCCAGCATAGGAAGGGGTTCAGATACGCAGTATTTT. This sequence joins TRBV6-5 and TRBJ2-3, with a weak D call TRBD1 (5 bases). Trimming took 7 bases from V and 4 from J, leaving 12 bases between them. CDR1 is MNHEY, CDR2 SVGAGI, per germline. The CDR3 runs to 13 residues.

CDR3: CASSRRGSYEQYF. The CDR3 DNA reads TGTGCCAGTAGTCGCCGGGGGAGCTACGAGCAGTACTTC. The chain links TRBV19 to TRBJ2-7; D perhaps matches TRBD2 (6 bases). This CDR3 contains 13 residues. The V gene's germline CDR1 is LNHDA and CDR2 SQIVND (reference sequence). V was clipped by 5 bases and J by 3 bases, with 11 bases between them. The variable domain in full, completed from reference TRBV19 and TRBJ2-7, reads DGGITQSPKYLFRKEGQNVTLSCEQNLNHDAMYWYRQDPGQGLRLIYYSQIVNDFQKGDIAEGYSVSREKKESFPLTVTSAQKNPTAFYLCASSRRGSYEQYFGPGTRLTVT.

The J gene is TRBJ2-1, the V gene TRBV14; TRBD1 matches 8 bases. V lost 5 bases and J lost 8; bases outside the gene matches: 14. This CDR3 contains 16 residues. Looked up from germline, CDR1 is SGHDN and CDR2 is FVKESK. The DNA for the CDR3 is TGTGCCAGCAGCTCCCCCGCCAGGGGGCGTCCGGATGAGCAGTTCTTC. It codes for CASSSPARGRPDEQFF.

About this clone: One end of the junction fails to match germline, which may point to a read error. The chain recombines TRBV6-1 with TRBJ2-5; a weak D match, TRBD1 (6 bases). CDR1 and CDR2 from the germline V gene are MNHNS and SASEGT. The length of the CDR3 is 17 residues. The CDR3 DNA sequence: TGTGCCAGCAGTCAAGCCCCCACACAGGGTTTGAAAGAGACCCAGTACTTC. This codes for CASSQAPTQGLKETQYF.

This sequence joins TRBV25-1 and TRBJ1-5; D is possibly TRBD1 (5 bases). V gave up 2 bases and J gave up 8 bases, with 10 bases separating them. The germline V gene has CDR1 MGHDK and CDR2 SYGVNS. The CDR3 totals 13 residues. The CDR3 DNA follows: TGTGCCAGCAGTGAAGGGGGGAGGAAGCCCCAGCATTTT. Encoded protein: CASSEGGRKPQHF.

The V call is TRBV28, the J call TRBJ1-2, with 8 bases lining up with TRBD1. Germline V CDR1 and CDR2: MDHEN, SYDVKM. The length of the CDR3 is 13 residues. The junction had 7 bases not matched to a gene; V was cut back by 6 bases and J by 7 bases. The CDR3: CASRAGGASGYTF. CDR3 DNA: TGTGCCAGCAGGGCAGGGGGCGCAAGTGGCTACACCTTC.